This T cell receptor beta chain originates from a study of blood T cell repertoires in COVID-19. Only in-frame clones appear in the TCRdb table, and some are missing; sequencing was by immunoSEQ multiplex PCR. The data hold around 300,000 clones, with around 90% observed a single time. The CDR3 extends over 16 amino acids. Germline V lookup: CDR1 LGHNA, CDR2 YSLEER. J lost 3 bases, V lost 3 bases, and 7 bases had no gene match. Participant-reported clinical history was the basis for cohort assignment. The sample consisted of PBMCs or T cells enriched from blood (not recorded which). The genes are TRBV4-3 and TRBJ1-4, with 7 bases lining up with TRBD1. The TCR originated in a woman in her thirties or forties who had recovered from COVID-19. The CDR3 DNA is TGCGCCAGCAGCCAGCTTACCGGGACAGCTAATGAAAAACTGTTTTTT. This gives the protein CASSQLTGTANEKLFF.